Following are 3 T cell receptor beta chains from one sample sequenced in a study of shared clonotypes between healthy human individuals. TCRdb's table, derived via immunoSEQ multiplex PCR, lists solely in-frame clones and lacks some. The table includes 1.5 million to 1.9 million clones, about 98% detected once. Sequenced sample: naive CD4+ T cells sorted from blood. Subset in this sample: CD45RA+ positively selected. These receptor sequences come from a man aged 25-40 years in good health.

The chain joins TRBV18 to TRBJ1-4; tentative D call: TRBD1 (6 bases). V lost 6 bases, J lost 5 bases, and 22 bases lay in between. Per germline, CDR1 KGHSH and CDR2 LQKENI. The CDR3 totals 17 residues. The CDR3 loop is CASSPVVGGKGNEKLFF. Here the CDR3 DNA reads TGTGCCAGCTCTCCAGTCGTCGGGGGCAAAGGGAATGAAAAACTGTTTTTT.

This CDR3 reads CASSQVAGGDTDTQYF. CDR3 nucleotide sequence: TGCGCCAGCAGCCAAGTAGCGGGAGGGGACACAGATACGCAGTATTTT. V is TRBV4-3 and J is TRBJ2-3; 11 nucleotides line up with TRBD2. Germline trimming cut 1 base from V and 2 bases from J; bases unmatched to any gene: 2. CDR3 length: 16 amino acids. CDR1 and CDR2 from the germline V gene are LGHNA and YSLEER.

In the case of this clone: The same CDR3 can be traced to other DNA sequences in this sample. CDR3 protein: CASSPGQTYNEQFF. DNA for the CDR3: TGTGCCAGCTCACCAGGGCAGACCTACAATGAGCAGTTCTTC. This chain uses TRBV18 with TRBJ2-1; D not resolved. The V and J ends lost 2 bases and 2 bases respectively, with 7 bases between them. The CDR3 is 14 amino acids. The V gene's germline CDR1 is KGHSH and CDR2 LQKENI.